The rows below give T cell receptor beta chains drawn from one sample of a study of T cell changes during pregnancy in multiple sclerosis. Clones were read by immunoSEQ multiplex PCR, and TCRdb kept only the in-frame ones, dropping some. The sample contains about 68,000 clones, about 90% of which appear only once. This sample comprised peripheral blood, obtained in the second trimester of pregnancy. All receptors come from a female donor in good health, enrolled as a control in a pregnancy study. CDR3s include the opening cysteine and the closing phenylalanine or tryptophan. D genes are given only for firm matches. Some rows mark clone size as missing; the rest say once, few, many or name a class of expanded clone.

V	J	size	D	CDR3	DNA
TRBV7-6	TRBJ1-1	NA	TRBD1	CASSARQGMNTEAFF	TGTGCCAGCAGCGCTAGACAGGGGATGAACACTGAAGCTTTCTTT
TRBV10-2	TRBJ2-1	NA	TRBD2	CASSVPLAGAPYNEQFF	TGCGCCAGCAGTGTTCCCCTAGCGGGAGCCCCTTACAATGAGCAGTTCTTC
TRBV18	TRBJ2-1	NA	NA	CASSYGRDRNNEQFF	TGTGCCAGCTCGTATGGCAGGGATAGGAATAATGAGCAGTTCTTC
TRBV7-9	TRBJ2-5	NA	NA	CASSLPIGTQETQYF	TGTGCCAGCAGCTTACCCATCGGGACTCAAGAGACCCAGTACTTC
TRBV9	TRBJ2-2	NA	NA	CASSPGEVGELFF	TGTGCCAGCAGCCCCGGGGAGGTCGGGGAGCTGTTTTTT
TRBV5-5	TRBJ1-5	NA	NA	CASSLGPQGYSNQPQHF	TGTGCCAGCAGCTTGGGCCCACAGGGTTATAGCAATCAGCCCCAGCATTTT
TRBV7-2	TRBJ2-3	once	TRBD2	CASSLGSGGTDTQYF	TGTGCCAGCAGCTTAGGTAGCGGGGGCACAGATACGCAGTATTTT
TRBV4-2	TRBJ1-1	NA	NA	CASSTHRNGNTEAFF	TGTGCCAGCAGCACACACAGGAACGGTAACACTGAAGCTTTCTTT
TRBV28	TRBJ1-2	NA	NA	CASSWQIYGYTF	TGTGCCAGCAGTTGGCAGATCTATGGCTACACCTTC
TRBV27	TRBJ2-7	once	TRBD1	CASSINPRQGAPYEQYF	TGTGCCAGCAGTATCAACCCACGACAGGGCGCTCCCTACGAGCAGTACTTC
TRBV10-3	TRBJ2-3	NA	TRBD2	CAISNGGATDTQYF	TGTGCCATCAGTAACGGGGGGGCAACAGATACGCAGTATTTT
TRBV5-1	TRBJ1-2	NA	NA	CASSLDRTNYGYTF	TGCGCCAGCAGCTTGGACAGAACTAACTATGGCTACACCTTC
TRBV9	TRBJ2-1	NA	TRBD2	CASSFSGSPYNEQFF	TGTGCCAGCAGCTTCAGCGGGAGCCCATACAATGAGCAGTTCTTC
TRBV7-9	TRBJ1-2	NA	NA	CASRPGLANYGYTF	TGTGCCAGCAGGCCAGGGCTGGCTAACTATGGCTACACCTTC
TRBV4-1	TRBJ2-1	NA	TRBD2	CASSSPGTSDYNEQFF	TGCGCCAGCAGTTCACCCGGGACTAGCGATTACAATGAGCAGTTCTTC
TRBV6-4	TRBJ2-2	once	NA	CASSPGSTGELFF	TGTGCCAGCAGCCCCGGGTCGACCGGGGAGCTGTTTTTT
TRBV29-1	TRBJ2-5	NA	NA	CSVDSRRETQYF	TGCAGCGTTGACTCTCGGAGGGAGACCCAGTACTTC
TRBV4-2	TRBJ2-1	NA	NA	CASSQGSVTTLYNEQFF	TGTGCCAGCAGCCAAGGGTCCGTGACTACCCTCTACAATGAGCAGTTCTTC
TRBV5-4	TRBJ2-7	NA	TRBD2	CASSFNRQAGGLYEQYF	TGTGCCAGCAGCTTTAATCGACAGGCGGGAGGGCTCTACGAGCAGTACTTC
TRBV27	TRBJ2-7	NA	NA	CASSFEGYEQYF	TGTGCCAGCAGTTTTGAGGGATACGAGCAGTACTTC
TRBV5-5	TRBJ2-3	NA	TRBD2	CASTTGGSDTQYF	TGTGCCAGCACCACCGGGGGGTCAGATACGCAGTATTTT
TRBV9	TRBJ1-1	NA	NA	CASSTRVGGFPEAFF	TGTGCCAGCAGCACCCGGGTGGGTGGATTTCCTGAAGCTTTCTTT
TRBV27	TRBJ2-3	NA	NA	CASTSRGTGTDTQYF	TGTGCCAGCACCTCCCGGGGGACGGGCACAGATACGCAGTATTTT
TRBV5-1	TRBJ1-4	NA	TRBD1	CASSLGQGNEKLFF	TGCGCCAGCAGCTTGGGACAGGGGAATGAAAAACTGTTTTTT
TRBV2	TRBJ1-5	NA	TRBD1	CASRGGTGALSNQPQHF	TGTGCCAGCAGGGGTGGGACAGGGGCACTTAGCAATCAGCCCCAGCATTTT
TRBV28	TRBJ1-2	NA	TRBD1	CASTPGQGYIYGYTF	TGTGCCAGCACCCCGGGACAGGGTTATATCTATGGCTACACCTTC
TRBV18	TRBJ1-1	NA	NA	CASTKNADSYTEAFF	TGTGCCAGCACCAAAAACGCGGACAGTTACACTGAAGCTTTCTTT
TRBV28	TRBJ2-1	NA	TRBD2	CASSTTSGRLNYNEQFF	TGTGCCAGCAGTACGACTAGCGGGAGGCTAAATTACAATGAGCAGTTCTTC
TRBV14	TRBJ2-7	NA	NA	CASSPLGTGDEQYF	TGTGCCAGCAGCCCCCTCGGAACAGGAGACGAGCAGTACTTC
TRBV7-2	TRBJ1-1	NA	NA	CASSYGPNTEAFF	TGTGCCAGCAGCTATGGGCCCAACACTGAAGCTTTCTTT
TRBV29-1	TRBJ1-1	NA	NA	CSVVTRQNTEAFF	TGCAGCGTCGTGACCCGACAGAACACTGAAGCTTTCTTT
TRBV2	TRBJ2-5	NA	TRBD2	CASSLRGGVETQYF	TGTGCCAGCAGTCTCCGGGGGGGAGTCGAGACCCAGTACTTC
TRBV30	TRBJ1-3	NA	NA	CAWSMGRSGNTIYF	TGTGCCTGGAGTATGGGGCGCTCTGGAAACACCATATATTTT
TRBV2	TRBJ2-4	NA	NA	CASSEDRPAGNIQYF	TGTGCCAGCAGTGAAGATCGTCCCGCGGGCAACATTCAGTACTTC
TRBV7-9	TRBJ2-1	NA	NA	CASVGSLDNEQFF	TGTGCCAGCGTCGGGAGTTTGGACAATGAGCAGTTCTTC
TRBV5-1	TRBJ1-6	NA	NA	CASSSDSNSPLHF	TGCGCCAGCAGCTCGGACAGTAATTCACCCCTCCACTTT
TRBV14	TRBJ2-5	NA	NA	CASSRREKGETQYF	TGTGCCAGCAGCCGGAGGGAAAAAGGAGAGACCCAGTACTTC
TRBV4-1	TRBJ1-2	NA	NA	CASSQEEGEGYTF	TGCGCCAGCAGCCAAGAAGAGGGGGAAGGCTACACCTTC
TRBV7-9	TRBJ2-7	NA	NA	CASSLSGYEQYF	TGTGCCAGCAGCTTATCGGGTTACGAGCAGTACTTC
TRBV4-1	TRBJ1-5	NA	TRBD1	CASSPTGDQPQHF	TGCGCCAGCAGCCCAACAGGGGATCAGCCCCAGCATTTT
TRBV7-3	TRBJ2-1	NA	NA	CASSSSRQDNEQFF	TGTGCCAGCAGCTCGTCCCGACAGGACAATGAGCAGTTCTTC
TRBV19	TRBJ2-3	NA	TRBD2	CASSFRAGGPDTQYF	TGTGCCAGTAGTTTCCGGGCGGGAGGGCCAGATACGCAGTATTTT
TRBV5-8	TRBJ1-3	NA	NA	CASSLTAPSGNTIYF	TGTGCCAGCAGCTTGACAGCTCCCTCTGGAAACACCATATATTTT
TRBV2	TRBJ1-3	NA	NA	CASSESVLISGNTIYF	TGTGCCAGCAGTGAATCAGTCTTAATTTCTGGAAACACCATATATTTT
TRBV6-1	TRBJ2-4	NA	TRBD2	CASSDNGGASIQYF	TGTGCCAGCAGTGATAACGGGGGGGCGAGCATTCAGTACTTC
TRBV5-5	TRBJ2-1	NA	NA	CASSNQRTEVDEQFF	TGTGCCAGCTCCAATCAAAGAACGGAGGTCGATGAGCAGTTCTTC
TRBV18	TRBJ1-3	NA	NA	CASSPSSSGNTIYF	TGTGCCAGCTCACCGTCTAGCTCTGGAAACACCATATATTTT
TRBV7-2	TRBJ2-7	NA	TRBD2	CASNLETSVSYEQYF	TGTGCCAGCAACCTGGAGACTAGCGTCTCCTACGAGCAGTACTTC
TRBV11-2	TRBJ2-7	NA	TRBD1	CASSFLDRYEQYF	TGTGCCAGCAGCTTTCTGGACAGGTACGAGCAGTACTTC
TRBV18	TRBJ1-5	NA	TRBD1	CASSLGTGGYQPQHF	TGTGCCAGCTCACTTGGGACAGGGGGATATCAGCCCCAGCATTTT
TRBV11-2	TRBJ1-2	NA	NA	CASSLGTGSAGYTF	TGTGCCAGCAGCTTAGGTACAGGATCGGCTGGCTACACCTTC
TRBV18	TRBJ1-3	once	TRBD1	CASSPRTGSGNTIYF	TGTGCCAGCTCGCCTCGGACAGGCTCTGGAAACACCATATATTTT
TRBV28	TRBJ2-7	NA	TRBD1	CAIQTGWDEQYF	TGTGCCATTCAGACAGGGTGGGACGAGCAGTACTTC
TRBV2	TRBJ1-1	NA	NA	CAAGPEENTEAFF	TGTGCCGCGGGGCCGGAAGAGAACACTGAAGCTTTCTTT
TRBV15	TRBJ2-1	NA	TRBD2	CATSRGLGRFTYEQFF	TGTGCCACCAGCAGGGGACTAGGGAGATTTACGTATGAGCAGTTCTTC
TRBV29-1	TRBJ2-3	NA	TRBD2	CSVFGGARADTQYF	TGCAGCGTTTTCGGGGGGGCGAGGGCAGATACGCAGTATTTT
TRBV5-1	TRBJ2-7	NA	TRBD2	CASRYSGGAYEQYF	TGCGCCAGCAGGTACAGCGGGGGAGCCTACGAGCAGTACTTC
TRBV15	TRBJ2-5	NA	TRBD2	CATSSYPGLAGGLAETQYF	TGTGCCACCAGCAGCTATCCGGGACTAGCGGGGGGGCTCGCAGAGACCCAGTACTTC
TRBV10-1	TRBJ1-4	NA	TRBD1	CASGDRGREKLFF	TGCGCCAGCGGGGACAGGGGACGAGAAAAACTGTTTTTT